This T cell receptor (beta chain) stems from a study of Ad26.COV2.S vaccination and SARS-CoV-2 variants. A word on this clone: Its antigen is as yet unknown.

Sequencing was performed with immunoSEQ multiplex PCR; in TCRdb, only in-frame clones are kept and a portion is missing. Of about 94,000 clones in the sample, 82% are singletons; the top ten hold about 15%. Study outcomes and limitations: Analyses that measured TCR breadth and depth may have underestimated total T cell responses. The breadth of spike-specific CD8+ and CD4+ T cell responses after vaccination was reportedly substantial. People who got the vaccine or the placebo had similar non-spike TCR breadth.

CDR1 is LNHDA, CDR2 SQIVND, per germline (reference sequence). This CDR3 comprises 14 residues. The V end was cut by 5 bases, the J end by 9 bases, with 17 bases between. The source of this sequence is a human donor who had recovered from COVID-19. Sequences were derived from peripheral blood, sampled after recovery from COVID-19. The V gene is TRBV19, the J gene TRBJ2-1; tentative D call: TRBD2 (6 bases). CDR3 in amino acids: CASSGGMGLSEQFF. The CDR3 region has the DNA TGTGCCAGTAGTGGCGGGATGGGCTTAAGTGAGCAGTTCTTC.